This T cell receptor beta chain was obtained from a study of healthy donors' naive CD4 and CD8 T cells. This CDR3 region has 15 residues. V lost 0 bases and J lost 4, with 10 bases in between. CDR1 is SGHAT and CDR2 is FQNNGV in the germline V gene. Note on this clonotype: No antigen is known for it.

Regarding the study as a whole: Chains were not paired, since alpha and beta were sequenced in bulk.

Each TCR library used 500 ng of total RNA and a linear amplification protocol. Using its own MiXCR run on the reads, TCRdb lists one record per CDR3 protein. The table includes 150,000 to 200,000 distinct CDR3 sequences, 65% to 75% detected once. This receptor was identified in a pool of human donors in good health; the sample pools cells from several healthy donors. The sample comprised naive CD4+ and CD8+ T cells sorted from blood, pooled from several donors. The chain uses TRBV11-2 and TRBJ2-1; D is possibly TRBD1 or TRBD2 (6 bases each). The chain's CDR3 is CASSLEGGGYNEQFF. The CDR3 region has the DNA TGTGCCAGCAGCTTAGAAGGGGGAGGATACAATGAGCAGTTCTTC.